These 9 T cell receptor beta chains share one sample of origin, sequenced in a study of technical replicates of blood from a few donors (TCRdb year 2017). The protocol used for the library was the immunoSEQ multiplex PCR assay. What TCRdb holds here is the immuneACCESS table cut down to in-frame rearrangements. Part of the clones is not present; checked against another copy, under half of the missing clones reflect an unresolved V gene, and the others are unexplained. The sample table holds 60,000 to 90,000 clones, of which around nine tenths were seen once. The top ten clones comprise roughly 0.33% of the sample. The sample comprised T cells isolated from PBMCs. Source of these receptors: a human donor in good health.

The chain combines TRBV11-2 with TRBJ2-7, with 7 bases aligning to TRBD1. This CDR3 has 15 amino acids. Germline V gene lookup returns CDR1 SGHAT and CDR2 FQNNGV. V was clipped by 4 bases and J by 0 bases; unmatched bases: 6. CDR3 nucleotides: TGTGCCAGCAGCTCCACAGGGGCGAACTCCTACGAGCAGTACTTC. This gives the protein CASSSTGANSYEQYF.

This clone showed up just a few times. The chain links TRBV6-5 to TRBJ2-7; D remains ambiguous. V was pared by 6 bases and J by 1 base, with 4 bases between. CDR1 is MNHEY, CDR2 SVGAGI, per germline. The CDR3 totals 11 residues. The CDR3 DNA follows: TGTGCCAGCAGAACTTCCTACGAGCAGTACTTC. It specifies CASRTSYEQYF.

The chain combines TRBV28 with TRBJ2-3; D may be TRBD2 (5 bases). CDR3 size: 13 residues. CDR1 and CDR2 from the germline V gene are MDHEN and SYDVKM. The V end lost 8 bases, the J end lost 3 bases, and 12 bases lay between the germline ends. As DNA, the CDR3 is TGTGCCAGCTCCTGGACTCGGACAGATACGCAGTATTTT. The encoded protein is CASSWTRTDTQYF. Based on the CDR3 plus reference TRBV28 and TRBJ2-3, the full variable domain is DVKVTQSSRYLVKRTGEKVFLECVQDMDHENMFWYRQDPGLGLRLIYFSYDVKMKEKGDIPEGYSVSREKKERFSLILESASTNQTSMYLCASSWTRTDTQYFGPGTRLTVL.

The V gene is TRBV9, the J gene TRBJ2-1, with D tentatively TRBD1 (6 bases). This CDR3 is built from 14 residues. Trimming stripped 4 bases from V and 8 bases from J, with 16 bases between. CDR1 SGDLS and CDR2 YYNGEE come from the germline V gene. CDR3 loop: CASSPEYRAHEQFF. As DNA, the CDR3 is TGTGCCAGCAGCCCAGAATACAGGGCCCATGAGCAGTTCTTC.

The V and J genes are TRBV27 and TRBJ1-5; D remains unclear. From germline, CDR1 is MNHEY and CDR2 SMNVEV (reference sequence). Trimming left V 3 bases short and J 1 base short, with 10 bases between. The CDR3 is made up of 15 amino acids. CDR3 protein: CASSFYGESNQPQHF. The CDR3 DNA reads TGTGCCAGCAGTTTCTACGGGGAAAGCAATCAGCCCCAGCATTTT.

The V and J genes are TRBV19 and TRBJ2-7, with 8 bases fitting TRBD1. CDR3 size: 14 residues. Per the germline V gene, CDR1 is LNHDA and CDR2 is SQIVND (reference sequence). V lost 7 bases to trimming and J lost 1 base; unmatched junction nucleotides: 6. The CDR3 region is CASTPDRASYEQYF. The CDR3 region has the DNA TGTGCCAGTACACCGGACAGGGCTTCCTACGAGCAGTACTTC. Looking up the rest from reference TRBV19 and TRBJ2-7 gives the full variable domain: DGGITQSPKYLFRKEGQNVTLSCEQNLNHDAMYWYRQDPGQGLRLIYYSQIVNDFQKGDIAEGYSVSREKKESFPLTVTSAQKNPTAFYLCASTPDRASYEQYFGPGTRLTVT.

The rearrangement joins TRBV11-2 to TRBJ2-3, with D perhaps TRBD1 (5 bases). Germline CDR1 reads SGHAT; CDR2 reads FQNNGV. This CDR3 is built from 15 residues. V shed 5 bases and J shed 0 bases, with 12 bases lying between them. CDR3 sequence (DNA): TGTGCCAGCAGCGCATCGACAGCTAGCACAGATACGCAGTATTTT. Protein product: CASSASTASTDTQYF.

This rearrangement joins TRBV7-8 to TRBJ2-7; 9 bases match TRBD2. The V segment lost 1 base and the J segment 5 bases; nucleotides outside the gene matches: 6. The CDR3 spans 15 residues. Germline lookup yields CDR1 SGHVS and CDR2 FQNEAQ. The CDR3 region has the DNA TGTGCCAGCAGCTTAGTTAGCGGGAGTACCAACGAGCAGTACTTC. Encoded protein: CASSLVSGSTNEQYF.

The J gene is TRBJ2-1, the V gene TRBV7-3, with D possibly matching TRBD2 (5 bases). Trimming shortened V by 5 bases and J by 8 bases, and 19 bases separated the two germline ends. The germline V gene has CDR1 SGHTA and CDR2 FQGTGA. This CDR3 contains 15 residues. CDR3 in amino acids: CASSPGGPYSDEQFF. Written as DNA, the CDR3 is TGTGCCAGCAGCCCCGGAGGACCATACAGCGATGAGCAGTTCTTC.